This is a list of T cell receptor beta chains from one sample in a study of blood T cells in healthy people across ages. A single record per CDR3 protein comes from TCRdb applying MiXCR to the 5' RACE reads. The table lists about 680,000 distinct CDR3 sequences, about 52% of them singletons, with 25% to 35% in the top ten. Material for sequencing was blood. All receptors come from an older woman in good health. CDR3s include the opening cysteine and the closing phenylalanine or tryptophan. A D gene is named only where the DNA matches it firmly. A row's size may be missing; if present it is once, few, many or a size class.

V gene	clone size	D gene	J gene	CDR3 DNA	CDR3 protein
TRBV3-1	few	.	TRBJ2-7	TGCGCCAGCAGCCAAGAAGGGACCTACGAGCAGTACTTC	CASSQEGTYEQYF
TRBV29-1	few	.	TRBJ2-5	TGCAGCGTTCAGAGTGCAGGAGAGGAGACCCAGTACTTC	CSVQSAGEETQYF
TRBV20-1	.	.	TRBJ2-5	TGCAGTGCGCACCCGGGGTGGGAGATCCAAGAGACCCAGTACTTC	CSAHPGWEIQETQYF
TRBV20-1	.	.	TRBJ1-2	TGCAGTGCTAGAGAGAGGGTGGCAGGAACTAACTATGGCTACACCTTC	CSARERVAGTNYGYTF
TRBV4-2	.	TRBD2	TRBJ2-1	TGTGCCAGCAGCCAAGTGCGCGGGAGGGCCTCCGAGTACAATGAGCAGTTCTTC	CASSQVRGRASEYNEQFF
TRBV20-1	few	TRBD1	TRBJ1-2	TGCAGGGCGACCGGCCCGGGACAGGGGGCGATAGGCTATGGCTACACCTTC	CRATGPGQGAIGYGYTF
TRBV20-1	.	TRBD2	TRBJ2-2	TGCAGTGCTAGAGAGGGAGGGACCTCCGGGGAGCTGTTTTTT	CSAREGGTSGELFF
TRBV11-2	.	TRBD2	TRBJ2-3	TGTGCCTGCAGCCGGGGACTAACCGATACGCAGTATTTT	CACSRGLTDTQYF
TRBV20-1	few	TRBD2	TRBJ2-5	TGCAGTGTCCCGATAGCGGGAGTAGTTGAGACCCAGTACTTC	CSVPIAGVVETQYF
TRBV7-2	.	TRBD1	TRBJ1-1	TGTGCCAGCAGCTTAGCGGGTCGGACAGGGAGATTGGTGAACACTGAAGCTTTCTTT	CASSLAGRTGRLVNTEAFF
TRBV12-3/TRBV12-4	.	.	TRBJ1-2	TGTGCCAGCACGGGACTAAAGGGGGGTTATGGCTACACCTTC	CASTGLKGGYGYTF
TRBV5-1	.	TRBD1	TRBJ1-1	TGCGTCAGCAGCTCCTCCGGACAGGGTAACACTGAAGCTTTCTTT	CVSSSSGQGNTEAFF
TRBV4-3	.	TRBD2	TRBJ2-7	TGCGCCAGCAGCCAAGTGAAGGGACTAGCGGGCAGCTCCTACGAGCAGTACTTC	CASSQVKGLAGSSYEQYF
TRBV29-1	.	TRBD1	TRBJ1-2	TGCAGCGTGAGGGGACAGGTCGGGGTTGGCTACACCTTC	CSVRGQVGVGYTF
TRBV20-1	.	.	TRBJ2-5	TGCAGTGCTAGAGAACTCTTTGGGGAGACCCAGTACTTC	CSARELFGETQYF
TRBV7-2	few	.	TRBJ1-2	TGTGCCAGCAGCTTGGAGGGGACGGGAGGCTACACCTTC	CASSLEGTGGYTF
TRBV6-6	.	TRBD1	TRBJ2-7	TGTGCCAGCAGTGGCCGGGACAGTCTTTACTACGAGCAGTACTTC	CASSGRDSLYYEQYF